These T cell receptor beta chains were read from a single sample in a study of vaccination and CD4 T cells after COVID-19. No antigen has been assigned to these receptors. TCRdb processed the PCR reads anew with MiXCR; each CDR3 protein has one entry. The sample lists under 20,000 distinct CDR3 sequences, 44% occurring once. The specimen comprised CD4+ T cells from blood, cultured in vitro, sampled about 7 months after SARS-CoV-2 vaccination. The receptor set was obtained from a human donor who had recovered from COVID-19. CDR3s include the opening cysteine and the closing phenylalanine or tryptophan. The D gene is left open where the match is weak. Rows give clone size only sometimes, using once, few, many, or a class for an expanded clone.

CDR3nt | CDR3aa | abundance | v_gene | d_gene | j_gene
TGTGCCAGCACCCTAAGGGGGCGGGGGGGGCCCATCTATGGCTACACCTTC | CASTLRGRGGPIYGYTF | . | TRBV6-1 | TRBD1 | TRBJ1-2
TGCGCCAGCAGCTTACAGGGGATCGGCAGCAATCAGCCCCAGCATTTT | CASSLQGIGSNQPQHF | once | TRBV5-1 | TRBD1 | TRBJ1-5
TGTGCCAGCAGCCGGACTCTTGCCCACGAGCAGTACTTC | CASSRTLAHEQYF | . | TRBV6-1 | . | TRBJ2-7
TGTGCCAGCAGCTTAGCTTTGAACACCGGGGAGCTGTTTTTT | CASSLALNTGELFF | few | TRBV7-2 | . | TRBJ2-2
TGTGCCAGCAGCCCAGGGGGGAGTAGCAATCAGCCCCAGCATTTT | CASSPGGSSNQPQHF | few | TRBV7-2 | TRBD1 | TRBJ1-5
TGTGCCAGCAGTTACTCGAAGGGACTAGCGGGAGGGGAGACCCAGTACTTC | CASSYSKGLAGGETQYF | few | TRBV6-5 | TRBD2 | TRBJ2-5
TGTGCCTGGGTTGGTCCCCGGGAACAAGAGACCCAGTACTTC | CAWVGPREQETQYF | . | TRBV30 | . | TRBJ2-5
TGTGCCAGCAGTTACAGGGGGAACACTGAAGCTTTCTTT | CASSYRGNTEAFF | . | TRBV2 | TRBD1 | TRBJ1-1
TGCGCCAGCAGCGTGCTCCCGGGACAGGGCGGAGAGACCCAGTACTTC | CASSVLPGQGGETQYF | . | TRBV5-1 | TRBD1 | TRBJ2-5
TGCGCCAGCAGAAGACAGGCCACTGAAGCTTTCTTT | CASRRQATEAFF | few | TRBV10-1 | . | TRBJ1-1
TGTGCCAGCATCACCGGACTAGCGGGAAGAAGCTCCTACAATGAGCAGTTCTTC | CASITGLAGRSSYNEQFF | . | TRBV7-2 | TRBD2 | TRBJ2-1
TGTGCCAGCAGCCGGGACTGGCAAGAGACCCAGTACTTC | CASSRDWQETQYF | few | TRBV12-3/TRBV12-4 | . | TRBJ2-5
TGTGCCAGCAGCTTAGGGGGGTTGAGCGGGGGGCACCAAGAGACCCAGTACTTC | CASSLGGLSGGHQETQYF | . | TRBV11-3 | TRBD2 | TRBJ2-5
TGTGCCAGCAGTGAAGATGGTGGGAAGACCCAGTACTTC | CASSEDGGKTQYF | . | TRBV6-4 | . | TRBJ2-5
TGTGCCTGGAGTTTGGGCGGACAAGAGACCCAGTACTTC | CAWSLGGQETQYF | . | TRBV30 | . | TRBJ2-5
TGCGCCAGCAGCTCGGGACAGCAAACCTACGAGCAGTACTTC | CASSSGQQTYEQYF | . | TRBV5-1 | TRBD1 | TRBJ2-7
TGCAGTGCTAGGGAACAGGGGGCGAGCTCCTACAATGAGCAGTTCTTC | CSAREQGASSYNEQFF | . | TRBV20-1 | TRBD1 | TRBJ2-1
TGTGCCAGCATCCCGACGGCATTTCGCTCCTACAATGAGCAGTTCTTC | CASIPTAFRSYNEQFF | . | TRBV6-1 | . | TRBJ2-1
TGTGCCAGCAGCTTGTTGGGGGGTGTGGAGACCCAGTACTTC | CASSLLGGVETQYF | few | TRBV7-8 | . | TRBJ2-5
TGTGCCAGCAGCTTCGACTTGACCACCGGGGAGCTGTTTTTT | CASSFDLTTGELFF | . | TRBV11-3 | . | TRBJ2-2
TGCGCCAGCAGCCAAACCCCCCCAGAGACCCAGTACTTC | CASSQTPPETQYF | few | TRBV5-1 | . | TRBJ2-5
TGTGCCAGCAGTACGACAGGCCCCACAGATACGCAGTATTTT | CASSTTGPTDTQYF | . | TRBV6-1 | . | TRBJ2-3
TGTGCCAGCAGCACACTAGCGGGAGGGCCATGGGGACAGTTCTTC | CASSTLAGGPWGQFF | few | TRBV7-2 | TRBD2 | TRBJ2-1
TGCAGTGCTAGACCCTGGGCCGATAACTATGGCTACACCTTC | CSARPWADNYGYTF | . | TRBV20-1 | . | TRBJ1-2